What follows describes a single T cell receptor beta chain. Its specificity is unknown. Naive CD8 cells comprised CD45RO-negative, CCR7-positively selected cells, excluding terminally differentiated effector memory CD45RA+ cells. The ends lost 3 bases at V and 2 bases at J; junction bases unmatched: 6. The CDR3 has 15 residues. CDR1 SEHNR and CDR2 FQNEAQ come from the germline V gene (reference sequence). The sample originates from a study of shared clonotypes between healthy human individuals. Study-level background: A donor's plate count was three for CD4 naive and three for CD4 memory; CD8 naive had two and CD8 memory one. Study results and limitations: Large sequencing depth failed to make sorted-subset sequencing complete, rarefaction showed. Non-shared clonotypes had lower generation probabilities than those shared by all four donors.

Sequencing was performed with immunoSEQ multiplex PCR; in TCRdb, only in-frame clones are kept and a portion is missing. Among 800,000 or so clones listed, approximately 97% were seen once. This TCR was sampled from a man aged 25-40 years in good health. V usage is TRBV7-9 and J usage is TRBJ1-2; TRBD1 matches at 7 bases. Sequencing input: naive CD8+ T cells sorted from blood. This CDR3 reads CASSFTGVNNYGYTF. CDR3 nucleotides: TGTGCCAGCAGCTTTACAGGGGTTAACAACTATGGCTACACCTTC. The full variable domain, its missing parts supplied by reference TRBV7-9 and TRBJ1-2, is DTGVSQNPRHKITKRGQNVTFRCDPISEHNRLYWYRQTLGQGPEFLTYFQNEAQLEKSRLLSDRFSAERPKGSFSTLEIQRTEQGDSAMYLCASSFTGVNNYGYTFGSGTRLTVV.